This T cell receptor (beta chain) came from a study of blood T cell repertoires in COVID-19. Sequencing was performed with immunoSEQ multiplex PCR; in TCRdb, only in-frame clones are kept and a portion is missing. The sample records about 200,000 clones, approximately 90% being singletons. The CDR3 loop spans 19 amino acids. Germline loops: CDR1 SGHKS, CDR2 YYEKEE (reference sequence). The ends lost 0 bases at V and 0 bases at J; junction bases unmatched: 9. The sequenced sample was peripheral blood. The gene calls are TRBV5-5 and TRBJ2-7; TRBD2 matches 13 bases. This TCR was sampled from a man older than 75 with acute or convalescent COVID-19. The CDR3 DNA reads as TGTGCCAGCAGCTTGGATCCGCTGACTAGCGGGAGGCCCTCCTACGAGCAGTACGTC. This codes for CASSLDPLTSGRPSYEQYV.